This T cell receptor (beta chain) was obtained from a study of CD8 T cells in Susac syndrome. Study-wide results and caveats: By the study's own acknowledgment, its TCR sequencing and HLA analysis included relatively few individuals.

The study used healthy donors as controls matched for age and sex. FACS enriched CD8+ TEMRA cells, while bulk CD8+ and CD4+ were negatively isolated. Concerning this clonotype itself: Its antigen is unknown.

The CDR3 loop spans 16 amino acids. Germline V gene data show CDR1 as LGHNA and CDR2 as YSLEER. V gave up 0 bases and J gave up 0 bases; unmatched junction bases: 5. The RNA, 0.5 to 1 ug, was put through reverse transcription using random hexamers. By means of immunoSEQ multiplex PCR, TCR beta CDR3 spanning 54 Vbeta and 13 Jbeta underwent amplification. TCRdb independently ran MiXCR on the immunoSEQ multiplex PCR reads; one entry per CDR3 protein. Here the sample spans roughly 180,000 distinct CDR3 sequences, about 95% being singletons. Sample: CD4+ T cells from PBMCs. The TCR originated in a human donor in good health. The genes are TRBV4-3 and TRBJ2-7, with 7 positions matching TRBD2. The DNA of the CDR3 is TGCGCCAGCAGCCAAGATCTGCGGGAGCGCTCCTACGAGCAGTACTTC. The encoded protein is CASSQDLRERSYEQYF.